This T cell receptor (beta chain) was recovered during a study of T cells in Graves' hyperthyroidism and ophthalmopathy. Points from the study as a whole: Appearing also in blood were most of the thyroid clonotypes expanded above 0.001.

It was RNA transcripts that yielded the amplified TCR beta CDR3 regions. TCR CDR3 regions were first amplified by RT-PCR with HTBI primers. TCRdb itself ran the multiplex PCR reads through MiXCR, one entry per CDR3 protein. The sample comprises 250,000 to 300,000 distinct CDR3 sequences, around 20% of which are singletons, and under 45% rests with the top ten. Ophthalmopathy patients showed a Clinical Activity Score of at least 3, NOSPECS grade of at least 4 and duration under 3 months. This CDR3 spans 14 amino acids. Deletions cut 6 bases from V and 5 bases from J, with 13 bases between. The sample holds many counts of this clonotype. Its antigen is unidentified.

The V call is TRBV12-3 or TRBV12-4, the J call TRBJ1-4; D remains ambiguous. The source of this sequence is a man aged 45 to 65 with Graves' ophthalmopathy. The specimen was blood. The CDR3 region has the DNA TGTGCCAGCAGCCCGGTGGCAGTCAATGAAAAACTGTTTTTT. Amino acids: CASSPVAVNEKLFF.